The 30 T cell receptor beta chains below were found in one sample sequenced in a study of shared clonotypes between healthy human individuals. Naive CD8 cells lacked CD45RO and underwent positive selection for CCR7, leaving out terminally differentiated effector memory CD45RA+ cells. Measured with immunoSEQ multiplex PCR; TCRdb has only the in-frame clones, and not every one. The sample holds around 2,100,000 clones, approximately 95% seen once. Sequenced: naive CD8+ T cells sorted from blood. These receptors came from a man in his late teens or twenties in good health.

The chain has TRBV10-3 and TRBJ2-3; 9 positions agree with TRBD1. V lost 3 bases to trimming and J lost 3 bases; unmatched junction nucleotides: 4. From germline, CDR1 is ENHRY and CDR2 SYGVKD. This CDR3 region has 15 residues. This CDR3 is CAISEDDRGTDTQYF. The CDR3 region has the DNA TGTGCCATCAGTGAAGACGACAGGGGGACAGATACGCAGTATTTT.

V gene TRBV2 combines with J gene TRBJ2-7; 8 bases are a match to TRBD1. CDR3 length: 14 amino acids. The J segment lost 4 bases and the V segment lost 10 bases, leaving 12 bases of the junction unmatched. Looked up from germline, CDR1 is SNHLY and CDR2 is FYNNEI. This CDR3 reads CATLGQGAGYEQYF. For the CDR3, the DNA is TGTGCCACCTTGGGGCAGGGGGCTGGGTACGAGCAGTACTTC.

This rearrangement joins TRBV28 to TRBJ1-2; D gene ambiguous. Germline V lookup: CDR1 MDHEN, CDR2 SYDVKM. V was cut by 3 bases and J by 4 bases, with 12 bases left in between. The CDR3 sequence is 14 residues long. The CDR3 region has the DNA TGTGCCAGCAGTTTCCCTCAGGTCTCCTATGGCTACACCTTC. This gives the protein CASSFPQVSYGYTF.

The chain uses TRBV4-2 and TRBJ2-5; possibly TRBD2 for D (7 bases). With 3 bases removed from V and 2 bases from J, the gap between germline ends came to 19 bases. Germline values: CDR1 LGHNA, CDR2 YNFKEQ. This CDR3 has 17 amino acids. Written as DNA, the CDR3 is TGTGCCAGCAGCCATCTCGAGGGGGGGGAGGGTCAAGAGACCCAGTACTTC. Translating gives CASSHLEGGEGQETQYF.

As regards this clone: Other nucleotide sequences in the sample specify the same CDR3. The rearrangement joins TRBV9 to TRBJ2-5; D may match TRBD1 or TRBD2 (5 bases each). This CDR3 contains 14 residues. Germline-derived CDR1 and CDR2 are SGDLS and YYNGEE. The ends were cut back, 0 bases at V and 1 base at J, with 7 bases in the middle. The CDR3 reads CASSVAGGQETQYF. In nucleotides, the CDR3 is TGTGCCAGCAGCGTAGCTGGGGGCCAAGAGACCCAGTACTTC.

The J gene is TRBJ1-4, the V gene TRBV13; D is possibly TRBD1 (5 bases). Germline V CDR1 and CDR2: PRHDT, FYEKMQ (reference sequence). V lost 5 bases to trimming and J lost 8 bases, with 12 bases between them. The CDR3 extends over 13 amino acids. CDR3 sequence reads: CASSQIGGEKLFF. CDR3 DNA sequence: TGTGCCAGCAGCCAGATTGGGGGGGAAAAACTGTTTTTT.

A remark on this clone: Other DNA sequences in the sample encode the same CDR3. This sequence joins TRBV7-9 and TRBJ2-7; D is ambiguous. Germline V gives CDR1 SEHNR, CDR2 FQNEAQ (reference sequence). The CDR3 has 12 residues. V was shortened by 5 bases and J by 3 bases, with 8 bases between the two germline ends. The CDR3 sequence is CASSLLVYEQYF. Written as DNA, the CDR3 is TGTGCCAGCAGCCTACTCGTCTACGAGCAGTACTTC.

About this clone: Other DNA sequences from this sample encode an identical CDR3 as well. As DNA, the CDR3 is TGCGCCAGCAGCCAAGATCGGACATTCTACGAGCAGTACTTC. Translating it yields CASSQDRTFYEQYF. The gene calls are TRBV4-1 and TRBJ2-7; D might be TRBD1 (5 bases). V gave up 0 bases and J gave up 3 bases, with 9 bases separating them. CDR1 is MGHRA and CDR2 is YSYEKL in the germline V gene. The CDR3 contains 14 residues.

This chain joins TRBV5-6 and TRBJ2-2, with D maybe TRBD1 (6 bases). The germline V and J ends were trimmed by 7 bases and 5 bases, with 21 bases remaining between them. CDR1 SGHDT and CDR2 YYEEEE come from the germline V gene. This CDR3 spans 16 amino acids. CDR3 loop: CASAPFLAGQTGELFF. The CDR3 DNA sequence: TGTGCCAGCGCCCCCTTCCTAGCTGGACAGACCGGGGAGCTGTTTTTT.

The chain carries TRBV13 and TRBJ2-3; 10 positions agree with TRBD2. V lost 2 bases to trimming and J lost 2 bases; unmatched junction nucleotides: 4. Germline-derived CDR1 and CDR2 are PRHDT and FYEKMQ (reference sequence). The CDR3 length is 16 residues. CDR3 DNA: TGTGCCAGCAGCTTATGGCTAGCGGGGGCCACAGATACGCAGTATTTT. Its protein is CASSLWLAGATDTQYF.

The CDR3 nucleotides are TGCGCCAGCAGCCAAGTGGCGGGGATGAACACTGAAGCTTTCTTT. It is translated as CASSQVAGMNTEAFF. This chain uses TRBV4-1 with TRBJ1-1; D is undetermined. Trimming took 1 base from V and 0 from J, leaving 9 bases between them. This CDR3 has 15 amino acids. Germline V lookup: CDR1 MGHRA, CDR2 YSYEKL.

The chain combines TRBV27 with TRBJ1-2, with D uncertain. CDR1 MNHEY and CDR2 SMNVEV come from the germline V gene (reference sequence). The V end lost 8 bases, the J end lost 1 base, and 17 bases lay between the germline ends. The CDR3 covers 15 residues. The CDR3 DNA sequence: TGTGCCAGCGGATCCATCCCGACGGGTAACTATGGCTACACCTTC. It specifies CASGSIPTGNYGYTF.

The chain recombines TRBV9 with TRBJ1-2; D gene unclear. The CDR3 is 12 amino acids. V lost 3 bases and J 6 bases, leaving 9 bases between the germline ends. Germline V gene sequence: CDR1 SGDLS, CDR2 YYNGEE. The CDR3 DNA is TGTGCCAGCAGCGGCGACCGTGATGGCTACACCTTC. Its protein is CASSGDRDGYTF.

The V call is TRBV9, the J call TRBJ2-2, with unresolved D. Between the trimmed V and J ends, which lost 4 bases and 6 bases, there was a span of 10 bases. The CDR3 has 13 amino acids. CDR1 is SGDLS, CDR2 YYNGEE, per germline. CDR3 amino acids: CASSLLKAGELFF. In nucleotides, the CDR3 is TGTGCCAGCAGCCTGCTTAAGGCCGGGGAGCTGTTTTTT.

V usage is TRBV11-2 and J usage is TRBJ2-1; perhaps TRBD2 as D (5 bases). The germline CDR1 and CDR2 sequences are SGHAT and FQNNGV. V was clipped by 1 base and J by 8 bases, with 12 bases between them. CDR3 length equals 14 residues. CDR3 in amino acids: CASSLAGRPHEQFF. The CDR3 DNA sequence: TGTGCCAGCAGCTTAGCGGGAAGGCCCCATGAGCAGTTCTTC.

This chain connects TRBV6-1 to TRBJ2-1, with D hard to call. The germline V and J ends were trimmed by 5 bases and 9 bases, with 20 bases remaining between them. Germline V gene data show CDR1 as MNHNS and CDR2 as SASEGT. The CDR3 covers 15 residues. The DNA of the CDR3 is TGTGCCAGCAGTCCCCCGACGGACGGGTCTCTTGAGCAGTTCTTC. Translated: CASSPPTDGSLEQFF.

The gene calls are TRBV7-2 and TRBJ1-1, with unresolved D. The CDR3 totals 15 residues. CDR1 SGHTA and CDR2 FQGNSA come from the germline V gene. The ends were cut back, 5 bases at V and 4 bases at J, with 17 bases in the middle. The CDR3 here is CASSPTRGGGTEAFF. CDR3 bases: TGTGCCAGCAGCCCAACTAGAGGAGGTGGCACTGAAGCTTTCTTT. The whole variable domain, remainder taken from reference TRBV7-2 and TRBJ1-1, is GAGVSQSPSNKVTEKGKDVELRCDPISGHTALYWYRQSLGQGLEFLIYFQGNSAPDKSGLPSDRFSAERTGGSVSTLTIQRTQQEDSAVYLCASSPTRGGGTEAFFGQGTRLTVV.

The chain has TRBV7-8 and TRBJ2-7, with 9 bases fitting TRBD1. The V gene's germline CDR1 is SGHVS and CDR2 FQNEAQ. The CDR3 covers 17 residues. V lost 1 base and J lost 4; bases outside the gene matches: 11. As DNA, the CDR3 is TGTGCCAGCAGCTTAGGAGGGGTCTTACAGGGGGCATACGAGCAGTACTTC. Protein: CASSLGGVLQGAYEQYF.

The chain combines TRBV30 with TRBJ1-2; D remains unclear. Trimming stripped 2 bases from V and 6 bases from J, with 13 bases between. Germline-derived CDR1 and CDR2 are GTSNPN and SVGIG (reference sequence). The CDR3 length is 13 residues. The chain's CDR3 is CAWSTTESNGYTF. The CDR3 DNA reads TGTGCCTGGAGTACAACAGAGTCTAATGGCTACACCTTC.

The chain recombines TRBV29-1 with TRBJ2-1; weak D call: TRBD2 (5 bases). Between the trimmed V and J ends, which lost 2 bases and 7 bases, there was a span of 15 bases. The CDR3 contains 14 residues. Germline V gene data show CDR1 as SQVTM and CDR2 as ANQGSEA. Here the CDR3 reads CSVESGEGTNEQFF. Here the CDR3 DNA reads TGCAGCGTTGAATCCGGCGAGGGCACGAATGAGCAGTTCTTC.

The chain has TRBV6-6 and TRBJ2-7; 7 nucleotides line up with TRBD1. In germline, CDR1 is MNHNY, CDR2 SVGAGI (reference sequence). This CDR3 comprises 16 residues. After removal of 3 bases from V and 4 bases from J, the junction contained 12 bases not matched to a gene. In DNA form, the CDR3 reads TGTGCCAGCAGTTATAGGCTTGAGGGGGCGCGGTACGAGCAGTACTTC. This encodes CASSYRLEGARYEQYF.

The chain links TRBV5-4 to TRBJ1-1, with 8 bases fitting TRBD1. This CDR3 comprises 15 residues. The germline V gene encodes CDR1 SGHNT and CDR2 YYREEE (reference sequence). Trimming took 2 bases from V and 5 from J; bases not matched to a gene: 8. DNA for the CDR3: TGTGCCAGCAGCTTTCAGGGGGCTAGGTTTACTGAAGCTTTCTTT. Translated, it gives CASSFQGARFTEAFF.

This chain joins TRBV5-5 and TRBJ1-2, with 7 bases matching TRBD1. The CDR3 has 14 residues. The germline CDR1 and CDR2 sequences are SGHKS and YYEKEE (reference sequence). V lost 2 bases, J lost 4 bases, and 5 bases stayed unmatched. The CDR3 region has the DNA TGTGCCAGCAGCTTTGGACAGGCGATCTATGGCTACACCTTC. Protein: CASSFGQAIYGYTF.

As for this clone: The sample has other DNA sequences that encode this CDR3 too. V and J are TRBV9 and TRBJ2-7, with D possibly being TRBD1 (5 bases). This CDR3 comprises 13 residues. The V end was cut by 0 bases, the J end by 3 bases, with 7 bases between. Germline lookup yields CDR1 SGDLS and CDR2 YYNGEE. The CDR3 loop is CASSVADNYEQYF. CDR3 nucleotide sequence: TGTGCCAGCAGCGTAGCGGACAACTACGAGCAGTACTTC.

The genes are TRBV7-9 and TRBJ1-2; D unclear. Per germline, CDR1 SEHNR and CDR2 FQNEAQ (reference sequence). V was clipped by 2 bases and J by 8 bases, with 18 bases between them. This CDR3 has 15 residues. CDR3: CASSLLADSILGYTF. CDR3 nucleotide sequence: TGTGCCAGCAGCTTACTGGCCGATTCTATTTTGGGCTACACCTTC.

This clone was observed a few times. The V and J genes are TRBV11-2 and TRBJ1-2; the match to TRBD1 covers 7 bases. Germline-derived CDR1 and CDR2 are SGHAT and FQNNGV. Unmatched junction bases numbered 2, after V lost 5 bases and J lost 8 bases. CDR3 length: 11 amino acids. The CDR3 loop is CASSTGQGYTF. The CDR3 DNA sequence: TGTGCCAGCAGCACGGGACAGGGCTACACCTTC.

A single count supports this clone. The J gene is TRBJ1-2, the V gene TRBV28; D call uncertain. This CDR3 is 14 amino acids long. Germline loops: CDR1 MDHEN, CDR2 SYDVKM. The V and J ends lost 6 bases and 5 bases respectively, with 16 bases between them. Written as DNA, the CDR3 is TGTGCCAGCAGCCCTAACGAGGATGTATATGGCTACACCTTC. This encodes CASSPNEDVYGYTF.

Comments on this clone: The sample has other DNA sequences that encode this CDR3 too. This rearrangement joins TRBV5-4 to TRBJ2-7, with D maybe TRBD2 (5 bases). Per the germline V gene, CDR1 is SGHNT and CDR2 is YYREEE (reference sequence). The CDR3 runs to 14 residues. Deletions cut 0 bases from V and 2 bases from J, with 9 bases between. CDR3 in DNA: TGTGCCAGCAGCTTGGGTAGAGGGCCCTACGAGCAGTACTTC. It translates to CASSLGRGPYEQYF.

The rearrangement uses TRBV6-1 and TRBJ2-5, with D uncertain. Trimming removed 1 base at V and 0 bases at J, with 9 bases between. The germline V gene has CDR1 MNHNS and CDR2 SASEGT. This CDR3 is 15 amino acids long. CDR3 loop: CASSEEKHHQETQYF. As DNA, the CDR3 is TGTGCCAGCAGTGAAGAAAAACACCACCAAGAGACCCAGTACTTC.

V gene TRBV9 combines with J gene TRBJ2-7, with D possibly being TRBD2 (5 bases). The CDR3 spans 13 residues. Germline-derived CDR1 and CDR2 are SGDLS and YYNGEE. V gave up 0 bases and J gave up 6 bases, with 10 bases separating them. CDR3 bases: TGTGCCAGCAGCGTAGGGTATGCGGGCGAGCAGTACTTC. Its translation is CASSVGYAGEQYF.